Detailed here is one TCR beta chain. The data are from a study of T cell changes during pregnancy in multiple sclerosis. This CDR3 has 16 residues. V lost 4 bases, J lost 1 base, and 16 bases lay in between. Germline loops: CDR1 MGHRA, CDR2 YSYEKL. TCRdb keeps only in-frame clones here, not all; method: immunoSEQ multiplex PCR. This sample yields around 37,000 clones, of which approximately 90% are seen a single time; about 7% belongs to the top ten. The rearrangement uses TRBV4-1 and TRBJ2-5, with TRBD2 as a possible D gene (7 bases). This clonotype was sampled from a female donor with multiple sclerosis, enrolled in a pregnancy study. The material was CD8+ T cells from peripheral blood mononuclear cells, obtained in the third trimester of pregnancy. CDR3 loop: CASSPRTRGFQETQYF. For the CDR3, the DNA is TGCGCCAGCAGCCCACGGACTAGGGGGTTCCAAGAGACCCAGTACTTC.